The subject of this entry is one T cell receptor beta chain. This sample is drawn from a study of cytomegalovirus exposure and HLA in healthy donors. Losses at the gene ends were 1 base for V and 7 bases for J; bases not matched to a gene: 13. The CDR3 runs to 16 residues. Germline lookup yields CDR1 SGHTA and CDR2 FQGNSA. The primer mix had 60 Vbeta and 13 Jbeta primers. The repertoire was sequenced with immunoSEQ multiplex PCR; TCRdb's copy has only in-frame clones and lacks some. The sample yields approximately 160,000 clones, around four fifths seen once. The sample taken for sequencing was PBMCs. The chain combines TRBV7-2 with TRBJ2-7, with TRBD1 identical over 7 bases. The receptor's source is a man between 18 and 35 years old in good health and CMV-seropositive. CDR3 in DNA: TGTGCCAGCAGCTTAGGCCCGGACAGGTACCTAGAAGAGCAGTACTTC. Protein product: CASSLGPDRYLEEQYF.